This T cell receptor beta chain emerged from a study of cytomegalovirus exposure and HLA in healthy donors. A word on this clone: The junction shows a germline mismatch at one end, possibly a read error. At the DNA level, this CDR3 is encoded by other sequences in the same sample as well.

Use of 60 Vbeta and 13 Jbeta primers characterized the PCR. The method was immunoSEQ multiplex PCR; TCRdb's version includes in-frame clones alone and lacks a portion of them. This sample has roughly 110,000 clones; roughly 73% occur once, and the top ten carry around 0.95%. CDR1 is SGHNT, CDR2 YYREEE, per germline (reference sequence). The CDR3 has 15 residues. The specimen was PBMCs. This TCR was recovered from a woman aged 25-40 years in good health and CMV-seronegative. This chain uses TRBV5-4 with TRBJ2-7, with 12 bases aligning to TRBD1. This CDR3 reads CASSSRDRGLNEQYF. CDR3 DNA sequence: TGTGCCAGCAGCTCCCGGGACAGGGGGCTCAACGAGCAATACTTC.